The entry that follows covers one T cell receptor beta chain sequence. Its specificity is not known. The CDR3 length is 14 residues. The junction had 6 bases not matched to a gene; V was cut back by 5 bases and J by 10 bases. Germline V lookup: CDR1 SEHNR, CDR2 FQNEAQ (reference sequence). This entry belongs to a study of CD8+CD57+ T cells in acquired aplastic anemia. Study observations and caveats: In common between the patients and the controls were around 29 CD8+ CDR3 sequences. Between the patient and control groups, CD8+ Simpson's diversity did not differ significantly.

The study profiled TCR beta VDJ and CDR3 using genomic DNA as template. From the reads, TCRdb called clonotypes with MiXCR, one entry per CDR3 protein. The sample lists 250,000 to 350,000 distinct CDR3 sequences, roughly 50% occurring once. The chain combines TRBV7-9 with TRBJ1-6; 9 bases fit TRBD1. What was sequenced was sorted CD4+, CD8+, or CD8+CD57+ T cells (not recorded which) from PBMCs. This TCR was recovered from a human donor with severe aplastic anemia or a healthy control (not recorded which). The CDR3 is CASSKQGANSPLHF. The CDR3 DNA sequence: TGTGCCAGCAGCAAACAGGGGGCAAACTCACCCCTCCACTTT.